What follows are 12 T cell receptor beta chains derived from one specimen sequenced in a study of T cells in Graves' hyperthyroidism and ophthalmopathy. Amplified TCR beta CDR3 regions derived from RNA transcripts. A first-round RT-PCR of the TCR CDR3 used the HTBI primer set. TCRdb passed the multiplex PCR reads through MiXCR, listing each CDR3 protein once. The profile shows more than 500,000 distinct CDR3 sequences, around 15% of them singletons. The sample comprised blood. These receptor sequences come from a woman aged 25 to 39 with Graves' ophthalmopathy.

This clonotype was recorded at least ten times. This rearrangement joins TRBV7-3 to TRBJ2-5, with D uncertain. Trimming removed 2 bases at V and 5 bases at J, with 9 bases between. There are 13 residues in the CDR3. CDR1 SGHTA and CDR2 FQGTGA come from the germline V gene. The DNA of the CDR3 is TGTGCCAGCAGCTTATCACTTCGGGAGACCCAGTACTTC. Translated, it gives CASSLSLRETQYF.

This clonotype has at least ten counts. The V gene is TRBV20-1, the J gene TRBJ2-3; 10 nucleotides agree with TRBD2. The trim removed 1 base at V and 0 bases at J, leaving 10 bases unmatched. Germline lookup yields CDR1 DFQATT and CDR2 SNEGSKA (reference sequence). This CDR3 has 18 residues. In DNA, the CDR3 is TGCAGTGCTAGAGTAGGGGCTAGCGGGAGTACTAGCACAGATACGCAGTATTTT. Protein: CSARVGASGSTSTDTQYF.

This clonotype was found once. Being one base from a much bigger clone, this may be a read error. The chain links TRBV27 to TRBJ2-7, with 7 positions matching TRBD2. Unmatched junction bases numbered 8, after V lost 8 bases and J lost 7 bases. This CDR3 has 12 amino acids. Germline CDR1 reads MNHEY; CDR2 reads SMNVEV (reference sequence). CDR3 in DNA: TGTGCCAGCTCGACTAGCTTCCATGAGCAGTACTTC. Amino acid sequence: CASSTSFHEQYF.

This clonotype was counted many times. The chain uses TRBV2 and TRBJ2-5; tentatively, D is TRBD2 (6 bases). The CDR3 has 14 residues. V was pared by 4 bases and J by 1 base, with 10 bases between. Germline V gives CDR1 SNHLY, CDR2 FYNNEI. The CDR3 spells CASSGRLVQETQYF. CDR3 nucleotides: TGTGCCAGCAGTGGGCGACTAGTCCAAGAGACCCAGTACTTC.

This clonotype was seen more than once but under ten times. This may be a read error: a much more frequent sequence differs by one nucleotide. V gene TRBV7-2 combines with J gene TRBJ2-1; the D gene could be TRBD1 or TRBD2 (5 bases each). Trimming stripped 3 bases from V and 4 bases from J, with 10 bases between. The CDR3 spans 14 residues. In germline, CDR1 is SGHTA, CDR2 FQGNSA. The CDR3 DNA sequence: TGTGCCAGCAGCTTGTGGGACCAATACAATGAGCAGTTCTTC. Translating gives CASSLWDQYNEQFF.

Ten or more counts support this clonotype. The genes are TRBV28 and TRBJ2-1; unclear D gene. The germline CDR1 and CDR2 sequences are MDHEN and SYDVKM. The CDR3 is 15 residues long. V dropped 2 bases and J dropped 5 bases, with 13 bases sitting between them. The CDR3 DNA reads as TGTGCCAGCAGTTTACCAGGAAACCAACACAATGAGCAGTTCTTC. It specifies CASSLPGNQHNEQFF.

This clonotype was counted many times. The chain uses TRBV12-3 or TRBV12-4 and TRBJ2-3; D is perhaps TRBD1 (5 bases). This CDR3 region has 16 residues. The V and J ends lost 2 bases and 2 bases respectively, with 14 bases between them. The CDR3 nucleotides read TGTGCCAGCAGTTTAAGGGCAGGGCTTCCCACAGATACGCAGTATTTT. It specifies CASSLRAGLPTDTQYF.

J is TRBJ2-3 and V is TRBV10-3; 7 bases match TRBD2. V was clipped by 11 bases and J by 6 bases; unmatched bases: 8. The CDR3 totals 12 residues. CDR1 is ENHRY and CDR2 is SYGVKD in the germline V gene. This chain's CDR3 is CASSGGEDTQYF. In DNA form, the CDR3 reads TGTGCCTCCTCGGGAGGTGAGGATACGCAGTATTTT.

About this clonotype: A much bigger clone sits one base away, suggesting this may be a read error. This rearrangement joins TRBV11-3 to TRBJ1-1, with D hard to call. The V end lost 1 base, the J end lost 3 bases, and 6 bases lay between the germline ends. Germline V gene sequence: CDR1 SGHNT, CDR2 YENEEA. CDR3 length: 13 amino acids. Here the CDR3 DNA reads TGTGCCAGCAGCTTAGCCGGGGACACTGAAGCTTTCTTT. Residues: CASSLAGDTEAFF.

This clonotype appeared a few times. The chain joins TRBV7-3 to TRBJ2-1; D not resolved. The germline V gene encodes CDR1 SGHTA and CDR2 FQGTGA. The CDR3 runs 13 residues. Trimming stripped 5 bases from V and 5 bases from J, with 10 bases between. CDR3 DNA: TGTGCCAGCAGCCCTTACCGGGACAATGAGCAGTTCTTC. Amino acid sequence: CASSPYRDNEQFF.

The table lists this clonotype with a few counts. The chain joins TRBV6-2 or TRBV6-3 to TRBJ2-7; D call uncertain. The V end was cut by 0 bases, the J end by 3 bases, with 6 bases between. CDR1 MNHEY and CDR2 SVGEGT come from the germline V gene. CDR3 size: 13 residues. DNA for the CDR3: TGTGCCAGCAGTTACTCGGGATACTACGAGCAGTACTTC. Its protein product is CASSYSGYYEQYF.

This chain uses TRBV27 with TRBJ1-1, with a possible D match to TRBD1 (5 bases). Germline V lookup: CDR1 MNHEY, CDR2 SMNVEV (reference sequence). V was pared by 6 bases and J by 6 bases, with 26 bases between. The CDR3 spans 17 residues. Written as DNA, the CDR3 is TGTGCCAGCAGCTCATTGCTCCCATATGGCCGGGGCCCTGAAGCTTTCTTT. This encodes CASSSLLPYGRGPEAFF.